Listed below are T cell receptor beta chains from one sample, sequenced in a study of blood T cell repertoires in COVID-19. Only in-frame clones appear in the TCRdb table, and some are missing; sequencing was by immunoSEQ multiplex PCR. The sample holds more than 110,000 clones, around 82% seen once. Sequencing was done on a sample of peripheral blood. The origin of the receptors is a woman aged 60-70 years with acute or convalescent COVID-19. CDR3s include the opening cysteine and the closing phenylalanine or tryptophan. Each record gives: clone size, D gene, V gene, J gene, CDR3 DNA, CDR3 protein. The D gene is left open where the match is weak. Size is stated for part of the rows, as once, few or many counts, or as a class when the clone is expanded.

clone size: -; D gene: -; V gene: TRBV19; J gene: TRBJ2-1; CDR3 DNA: TGTGCCAGTAGTATTAAGGCGGGACCCCCCGGTGAGCAGTTCTTC; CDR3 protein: CASSIKAGPPGEQFF
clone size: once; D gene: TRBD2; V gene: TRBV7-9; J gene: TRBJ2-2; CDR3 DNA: TGTGCCAGCAGCTTGACTAGCGCCACCGGGGAGCTGTTTTTT; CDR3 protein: CASSLTSATGELFF
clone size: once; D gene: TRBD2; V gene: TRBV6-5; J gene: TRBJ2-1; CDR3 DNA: TGTGCCAGCAGGGCAGCGGGGGAGATCTACAATGAGCAGTTCTTC; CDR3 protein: CASRAAGEIYNEQFF
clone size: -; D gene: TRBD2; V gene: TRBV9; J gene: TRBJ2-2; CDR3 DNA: TGTGCCAGCAGCGACGGGACTAGCGGGAGCTGGGAGCTGTTTTTT; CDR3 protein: CASSDGTSGSWELFF
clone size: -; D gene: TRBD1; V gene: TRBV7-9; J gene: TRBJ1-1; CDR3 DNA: TGTGCCAGCAGTCCGGGGACAGGGGTTAACACTGAAGCTTTCTTT; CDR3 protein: CASSPGTGVNTEAFF
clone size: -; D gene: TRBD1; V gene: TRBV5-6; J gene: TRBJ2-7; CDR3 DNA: TGTGCCAGCAGCGCCTGGACAGGGGGCTGCTACGAGCAGTACTTC; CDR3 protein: CASSAWTGGCYEQYF
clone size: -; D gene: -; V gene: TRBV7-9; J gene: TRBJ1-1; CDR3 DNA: TGTGCCAGCAGCATGCAGGGTATTAACACTGAAGCTTTCTTT; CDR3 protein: CASSMQGINTEAFF
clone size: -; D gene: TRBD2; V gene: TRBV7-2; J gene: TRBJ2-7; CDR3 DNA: TGTGCCAGCAGCACTAGCGGGAACGGCTACGAGCAGTACTTC; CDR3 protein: CASSTSGNGYEQYF
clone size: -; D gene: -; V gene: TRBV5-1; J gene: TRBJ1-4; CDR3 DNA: TGCGCCAGCAGCTTACAGGGCCGGCGGTCGTATATGTTTTTT; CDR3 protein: CASSLQGRRSYMFF
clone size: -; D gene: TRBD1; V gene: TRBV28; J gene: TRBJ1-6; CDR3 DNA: TGTGCCAGCAGTACTGGACAGGGCGGGAGCTCCTATAATTCACCCCTCCACTTT; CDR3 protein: CASSTGQGGSSYNSPLHF